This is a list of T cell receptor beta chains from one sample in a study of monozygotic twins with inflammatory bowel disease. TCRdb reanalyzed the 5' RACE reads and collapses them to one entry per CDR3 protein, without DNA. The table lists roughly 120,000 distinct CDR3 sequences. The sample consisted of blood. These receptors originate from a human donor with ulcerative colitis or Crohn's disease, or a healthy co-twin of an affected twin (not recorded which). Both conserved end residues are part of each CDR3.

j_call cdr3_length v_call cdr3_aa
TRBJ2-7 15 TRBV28 CASSFSAGGPGEQYF
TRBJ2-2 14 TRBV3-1 CASNTGAAPGELFF
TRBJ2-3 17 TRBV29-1 CSVSGTSGGKGTDTQYF
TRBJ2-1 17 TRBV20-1 CSALSGRVHRSYNEQFF
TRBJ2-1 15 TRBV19 CASRGQGALYNEQFF
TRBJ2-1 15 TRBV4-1 CASSQSLARESEQFF
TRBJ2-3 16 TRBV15 CATSSFSSGRLNTQYF
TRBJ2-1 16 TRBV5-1 CASSIIAGGSYNEQFF
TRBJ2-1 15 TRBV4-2 CASSQTSYTDDEQFF
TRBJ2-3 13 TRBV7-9 CASSSVGTDTQYF
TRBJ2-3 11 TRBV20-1 CSANPDDTQYF
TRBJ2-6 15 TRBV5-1 CASSLVLSGANVLTF
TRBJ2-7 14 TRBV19 CASSATSGVYEQYF
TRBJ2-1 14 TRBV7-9 CASRPGTSVNEQFF
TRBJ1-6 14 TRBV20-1 CSASGGSYNSPLHF
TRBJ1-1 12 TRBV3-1 CASSGIRGEAFF
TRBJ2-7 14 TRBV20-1 CSANTLIGVYEQYF
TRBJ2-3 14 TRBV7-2 CASSLVLGADTQYF
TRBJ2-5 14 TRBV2 CASSAASGRETQYF
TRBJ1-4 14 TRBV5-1 CASSLGGPNEKLFF
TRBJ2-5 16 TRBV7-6 CASSPTGGPGQETQYF
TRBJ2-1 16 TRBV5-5 CASSLVGLAVDNEQFF
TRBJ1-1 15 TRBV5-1 CASSLAGASSTEAFF
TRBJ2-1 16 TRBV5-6 CASSTRTSGFYNEQFF
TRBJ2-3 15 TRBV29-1 CSVETSGRLGDTQYF
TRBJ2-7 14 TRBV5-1 CASSFQGSFHEQYF
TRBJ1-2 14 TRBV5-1 CASSLLGRDYGYTF
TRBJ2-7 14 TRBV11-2 CASSPEWGPHEQYF
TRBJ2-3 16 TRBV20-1 CSARDSGQGFTDTQYF
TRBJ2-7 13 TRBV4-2 CAEGTPGSYEQYF
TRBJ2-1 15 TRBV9 CASSVRTSGMGEQFF
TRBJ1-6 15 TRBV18 CASSRSGTGDSPLHF
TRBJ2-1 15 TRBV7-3 CASSQGADLYNEQFF
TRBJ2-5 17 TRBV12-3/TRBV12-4 CASSLTPPGFLGETQYF
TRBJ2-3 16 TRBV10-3 CAISDYRRAGTDTQYF
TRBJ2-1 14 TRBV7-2 CASSFRPQRGEQFF
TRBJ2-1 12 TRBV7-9 CASTEKAGLRFF
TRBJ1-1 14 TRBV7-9 CASILWTENTEAFF
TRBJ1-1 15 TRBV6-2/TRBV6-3 CASLSPGQENTEAFF
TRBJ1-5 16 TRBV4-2 CASSQEQGFRNQPQHF
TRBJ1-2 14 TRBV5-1 CASSSTGASYGYTF
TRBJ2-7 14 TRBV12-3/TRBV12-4 CASSFGDRVDEQYF
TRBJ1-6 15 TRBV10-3 CAISESLKQNSPLHF
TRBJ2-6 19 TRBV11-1 CASSPGVAGAHSGANVLTF
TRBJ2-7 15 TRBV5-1 CASSVSGTGGEEQYF
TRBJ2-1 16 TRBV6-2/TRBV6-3 CASSPGRGGSHNEQFF
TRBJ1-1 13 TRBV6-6 CASSPPGGPEAFF
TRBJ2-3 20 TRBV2 CASSSYLLAGTRVSTDTQYF
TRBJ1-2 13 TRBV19 CASSQGPDYGYTF
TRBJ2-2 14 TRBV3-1 CASSQDWGTGELFF
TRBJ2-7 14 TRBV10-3 CAIAEWTEAYEQYF
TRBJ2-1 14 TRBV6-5 CASSYRGAYNEQFF
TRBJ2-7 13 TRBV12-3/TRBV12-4 CASRTAGGREQYF
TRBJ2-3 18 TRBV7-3 CASRSLPPSGGFADTQYF
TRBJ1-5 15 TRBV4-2 CASSQDDRGLQPQHF
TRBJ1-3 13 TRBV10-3 CAATVLSGNTIYF
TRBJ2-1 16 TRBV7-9 CASSFPPGASYNEQFF
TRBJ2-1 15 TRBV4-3 CASSSKREGGNEQFF